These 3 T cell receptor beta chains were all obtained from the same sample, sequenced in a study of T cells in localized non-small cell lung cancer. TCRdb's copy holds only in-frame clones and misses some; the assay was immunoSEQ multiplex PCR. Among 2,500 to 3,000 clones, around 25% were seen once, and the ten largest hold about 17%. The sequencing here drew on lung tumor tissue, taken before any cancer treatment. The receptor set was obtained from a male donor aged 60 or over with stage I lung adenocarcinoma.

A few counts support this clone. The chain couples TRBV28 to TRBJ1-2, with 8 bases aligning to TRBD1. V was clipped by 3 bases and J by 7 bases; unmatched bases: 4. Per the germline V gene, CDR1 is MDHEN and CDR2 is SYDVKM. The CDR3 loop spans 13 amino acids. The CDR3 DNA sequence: TGTGCCAGCAGTTTTGGGACAGGTGTTGGCTACACCTTC. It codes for CASSFGTGVGYTF.

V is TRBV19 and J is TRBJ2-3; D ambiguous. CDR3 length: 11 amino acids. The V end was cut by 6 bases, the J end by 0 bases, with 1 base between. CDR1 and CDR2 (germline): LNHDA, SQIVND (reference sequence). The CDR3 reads CASRSTDTQYF. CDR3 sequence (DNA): TGTGCCAGTAGGAGCACAGATACGCAGTATTTT.

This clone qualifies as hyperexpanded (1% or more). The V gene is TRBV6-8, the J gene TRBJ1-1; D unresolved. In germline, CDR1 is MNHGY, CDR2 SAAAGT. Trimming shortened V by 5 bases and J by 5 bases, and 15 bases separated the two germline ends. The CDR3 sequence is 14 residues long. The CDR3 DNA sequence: TGTGCCAGCAGTGGAGCCGGAGAAGGGACTGAAGCTTTCTTT. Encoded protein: CASSGAGEGTEAFF.